This record looks at one T cell receptor (beta chain) sequence and its context. The entry originates in a study of early T cells in non-severe SARS-CoV-2 infection. The CDR3 consists of 16 residues. CDR1 SNHLY and CDR2 FYNNEI come from the germline V gene. Losses at the gene ends were 5 bases for V and 0 bases for J; bases not matched to a gene: 10. One entry per CDR3 protein, called by TCRdb with MiXCR from the 5' RACE reads. This sample has approximately 81,000 distinct CDR3 sequences; 5.5% to 7.5% occur once, and the top ten carry about 8%. The TCR comes from an adult who was a healthcare worker with PCR-confirmed SARS-CoV-2 infection or an uninfected control (not recorded which). The sample consisted of whole blood. The genes are TRBV2 and TRBJ2-7, with TRBD1 identical over 7 bases. CDR3 DNA: TGTGCCAGCAGTCCTAACACGGGACAGTTCTCCTACGAGCAGTACTTC. It yields the protein CASSPNTGQFSYEQYF.